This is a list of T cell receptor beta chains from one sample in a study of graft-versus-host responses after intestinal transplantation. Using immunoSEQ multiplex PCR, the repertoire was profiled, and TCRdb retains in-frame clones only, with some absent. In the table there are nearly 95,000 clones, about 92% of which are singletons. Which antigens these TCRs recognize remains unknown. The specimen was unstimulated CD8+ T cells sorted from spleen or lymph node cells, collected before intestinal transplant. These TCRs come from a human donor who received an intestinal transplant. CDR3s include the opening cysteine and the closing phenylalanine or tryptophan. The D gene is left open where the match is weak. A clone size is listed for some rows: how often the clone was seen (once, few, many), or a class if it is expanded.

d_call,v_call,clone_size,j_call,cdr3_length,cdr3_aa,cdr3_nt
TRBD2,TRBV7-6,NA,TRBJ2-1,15,CASSHSGGYYNEQFF,TGTGCCAGCAGCCATAGCGGGGGCTACTACAATGAGCAGTTCTTC
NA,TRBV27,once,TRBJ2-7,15,CASSSPGGEVGEQYF,TGTGCCAGCAGTTCCCCGGGCGGGGAAGTTGGCGAGCAGTACTTC
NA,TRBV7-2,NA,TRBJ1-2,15,CASSLAPQGNYGYTF,TGTGCCAGCAGCTTAGCGCCTCAGGGAAACTATGGCTACACCTTC
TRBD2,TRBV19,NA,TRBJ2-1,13,CAIGTSGYNEQFF,TGTGCCATTGGGACTAGCGGATACAATGAGCAGTTCTTC
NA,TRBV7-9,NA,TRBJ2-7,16,CASSPSQGVPSYEQYF,TGTGCCAGCAGCCCAAGTCAGGGTGTTCCGTCCTACGAGCAGTACTTC
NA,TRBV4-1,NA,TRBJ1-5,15,CASSQVIGARQPQHF,TGCGCCAGCAGCCAAGTAATAGGGGCTAGGCAGCCCCAGCATTTT
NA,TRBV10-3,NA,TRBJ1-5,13,CAITPAGGWPQHF,TGTGCCATCACCCCGGCGGGGGGCTGGCCCCAGCATTTT
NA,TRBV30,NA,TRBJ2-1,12,CAWSQIAYEQFF,TGTGCCTGGAGTCAGATAGCGTACGAGCAGTTCTTC
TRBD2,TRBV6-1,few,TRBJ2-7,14,CASSEVAGGYEQYF,TGTGCCAGCAGTGAAGTGGCGGGGGGCTACGAGCAGTACTTC
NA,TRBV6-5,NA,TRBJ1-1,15,CASSYPGGLNTEAFF,TGTGCCAGCAGTTACCCGGGGGGGCTGAACACTGAAGCTTTCTTT
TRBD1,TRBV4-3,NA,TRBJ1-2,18,CASSQDLVERDSVLGYTF,TGCGCCAGCAGCCAAGATCTTGTAGAACGGGACAGCGTTCTAGGGTACACCTTC
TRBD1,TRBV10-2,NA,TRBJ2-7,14,CASSPRTGAYEQYF,TGCGCCAGCAGTCCCCGCACAGGGGCCTACGAGCAGTACTTC
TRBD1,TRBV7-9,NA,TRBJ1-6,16,CASSLTGTGADSPLHF,TGTGCCAGCAGCTTAACCGGGACAGGAGCTGATTCACCCCTCCACTTT
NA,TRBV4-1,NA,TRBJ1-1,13,CASSQGGEHEAFF,TGCGCCAGCAGCCAAGGCGGAGAACATGAAGCTTTCTTT
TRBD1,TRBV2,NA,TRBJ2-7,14,CASTRTGRSYEQYF,TGTGCCAGCACCAGGACAGGCCGCTCCTACGAGCAGTACTTC
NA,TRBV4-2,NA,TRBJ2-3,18,CASSQEERGGWSTDTQYF,TGTGCCAGCAGCCAAGAAGAGAGGGGGGGCTGGAGCACAGATACGCAGTATTTT
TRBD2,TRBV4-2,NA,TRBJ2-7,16,CASSQVSSGASYEQYF,TGTGCCAGCAGCCAAGTTTCTAGCGGGGCTAGCTACGAGCAGTACTTC
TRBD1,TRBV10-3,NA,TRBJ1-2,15,CAISEAGQGSHGYTF,TGTGCCATCAGTGAGGCCGGACAGGGTTCCCACGGCTACACCTTC
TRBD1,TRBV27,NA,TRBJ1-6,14,CASSLDRVNSPLHF,TGTGCCAGCAGTTTGGACAGGGTTAATTCACCCCTCCACTTT
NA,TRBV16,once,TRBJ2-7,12,CASSQQVSEQYF,TGTGCCAGCAGCCAACAGGTTTCCGAGCAGTACTTC
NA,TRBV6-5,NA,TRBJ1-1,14,CASSPGGGNTEAFF,TGTGCCAGCAGCCCTGGCGGTGGGAACACTGAAGCTTTCTTT
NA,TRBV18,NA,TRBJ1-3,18,CASSPEVTRRLDGNTIYF,TGTGCCAGCTCACCAGAAGTTACGAGGCGCCTCGATGGAAACACCATATATTTT
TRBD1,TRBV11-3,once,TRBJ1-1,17,CASSPPRQGAVNTEAFF,TGTGCCAGCAGCCCACCGAGACAGGGAGCGGTGAACACTGAAGCTTTCTTT
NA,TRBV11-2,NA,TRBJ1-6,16,CASSLGPDTQSSPLHF,TGTGCCAGCAGCTTAGGCCCGGACACCCAAAGTTCACCCCTCCACTTT
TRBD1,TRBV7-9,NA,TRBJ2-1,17,CASSLKIRDRDNNEQFF,TGTGCCAGCAGCCTCAAGATCCGGGACAGGGACAACAATGAGCAGTTCTTC
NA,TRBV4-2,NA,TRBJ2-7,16,CASSQVQPSKSYEQYF,TGTGCCAGCAGCCAAGTCCAGCCTAGCAAATCCTACGAGCAGTACTTC
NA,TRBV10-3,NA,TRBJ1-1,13,CAISDLGDTEAFF,TGTGCCATCAGTGACCTCGGGGACACTGAAGCTTTCTTT
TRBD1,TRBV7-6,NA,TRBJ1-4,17,CASRPGQGDFFSEKLFF,TGTGCCAGCAGGCCGGGACAGGGTGATTTCTTTAGTGAAAAACTGTTTTTT
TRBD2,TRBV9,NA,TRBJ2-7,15,CASSVGGGGEYEQYF,TGTGCCAGCAGCGTAGGGGGCGGGGGGGAATACGAGCAGTACTTC
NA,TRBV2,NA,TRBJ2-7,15,CASSDYRLESYEQYF,TGTGCCAGCAGTGACTACAGGTTGGAGTCCTACGAGCAGTACTTC
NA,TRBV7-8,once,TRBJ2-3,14,CASSLTWAGDTQYF,TGTGCCAGCAGTTTAACCTGGGCAGGGGATACGCAGTATTTT
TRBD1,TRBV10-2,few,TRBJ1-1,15,CASSLTGGIQAEAFF,TGCGCCAGCAGTTTGACAGGGGGCATTCAAGCTGAAGCTTTCTTT
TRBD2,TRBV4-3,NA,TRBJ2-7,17,CASSLNIAGGPTYEQYF,TGCGCCAGCAGCCTAAATATAGCGGGGGGCCCGACTTACGAGCAGTACTTC
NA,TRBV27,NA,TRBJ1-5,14,CASRPGRGLQPQHF,TGTGCCAGCAGACCTGGCAGGGGCCTTCAGCCCCAGCATTTT
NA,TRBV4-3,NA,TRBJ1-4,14,CASSSQDSNEKLFF,TGCGCCAGCAGCTCCCAGGACAGTAATGAAAAACTGTTTTTT
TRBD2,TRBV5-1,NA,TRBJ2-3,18,CASSLARGDAGVTDTQYF,TGCGCCAGCAGCTTGGCCCGGGGGGACGCGGGGGTCACAGATACGCAGTATTTT
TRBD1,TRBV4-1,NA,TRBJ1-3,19,CASSQQKGAPANSGNTIYF,TGCGCCAGCAGCCAACAAAAGGGGGCGCCAGCTAACTCTGGAAACACCATATATTTT
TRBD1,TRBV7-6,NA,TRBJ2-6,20,CASNGNRPGQGHSGANVLTF,TGTGCCAGCAACGGGAACCGGCCGGGACAGGGGCACTCTGGGGCCAACGTCCTGACTTTC
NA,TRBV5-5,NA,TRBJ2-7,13,CASSLAPGFEQYF,TGTGCCAGCAGCTTGGCTCCAGGGTTCGAGCAGTACTTC
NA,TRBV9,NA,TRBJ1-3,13,CASSGQSGNTIYF,TGTGCCAGCAGCGGTCAGTCTGGAAACACCATATATTTT
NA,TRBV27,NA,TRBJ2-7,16,CASSSPQHAAPYEQYF,TGTGCCAGCAGTTCCCCCCAACACGCGGCACCCTACGAGCAGTACTTC
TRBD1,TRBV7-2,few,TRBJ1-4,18,CASSLGPPGQVDNEKLFF,TGTGCCAGCAGCTTAGGCCCCCCGGGACAGGTAGATAATGAAAAACTGTTTTTT
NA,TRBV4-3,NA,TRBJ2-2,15,CASSQTDTNTGELFF,TGCGCCAGCAGCCAAACTGACACGAACACCGGGGAGCTGTTTTTT
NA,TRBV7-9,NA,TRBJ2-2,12,CASSFKSGELFF,TGTGCCAGCAGCTTCAAATCCGGGGAGCTGTTTTTT
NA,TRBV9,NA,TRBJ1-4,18,CASSVGIDQQATNEKLFF,TGTGCCAGCAGCGTAGGTATCGACCAACAGGCAACTAATGAAAAACTGTTTTTT
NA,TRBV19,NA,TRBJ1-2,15,CASSMFEGPDYGYTF,TGTGCCAGTAGTATGTTCGAGGGTCCGGACTATGGCTACACCTTC